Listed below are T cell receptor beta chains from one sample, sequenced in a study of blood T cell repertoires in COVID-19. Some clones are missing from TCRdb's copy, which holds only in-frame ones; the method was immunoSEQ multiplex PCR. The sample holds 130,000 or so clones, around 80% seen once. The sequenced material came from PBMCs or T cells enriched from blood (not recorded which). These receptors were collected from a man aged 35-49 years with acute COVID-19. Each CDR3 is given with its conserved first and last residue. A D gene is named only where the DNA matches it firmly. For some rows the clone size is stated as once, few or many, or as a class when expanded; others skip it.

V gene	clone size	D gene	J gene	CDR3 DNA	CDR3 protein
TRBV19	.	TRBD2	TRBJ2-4	TGTGCCAGTAGTATTACCCTGGGACTAGCGGGAGCTATTCAGTACTTC	CASSITLGLAGAIQYF
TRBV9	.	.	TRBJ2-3	TGTGCCAGCAGCGTAGGAGCGGATACGCAGTATTTT	CASSVGADTQYF
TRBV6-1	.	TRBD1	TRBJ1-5	TGTGCCAGCAGTGAATGGGACAGGGGGCCTCAGCCCCAGCATTTT	CASSEWDRGPQPQHF
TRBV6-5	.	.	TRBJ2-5	TGTGCCAGCTGTCGGGGAGGAGCGGGAGAGACCCAGTACTTC	CASCRGGAGETQYF
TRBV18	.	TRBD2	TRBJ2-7	TGTGCCAGCTCCCTGGGTAGCGGGATCTCTTACGAGCAGTACTTC	CASSLGSGISYEQYF
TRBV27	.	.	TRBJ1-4	TGTGCCAGCAGAGGGGCTTCAACTAATGAAAAACTGTTTTTT	CASRGASTNEKLFF
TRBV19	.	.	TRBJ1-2	TGTGCCAGCGCCGGGGAGGACTACACCTTC	CASAGEDYTF
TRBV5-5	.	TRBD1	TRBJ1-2	TGTGCCAGCAGCTTGGTTGGGACAGGGGGCGGAGTGGGCTACACCTTC	CASSLVGTGGGVGYTF
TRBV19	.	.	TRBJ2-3	TGTGCCAGTAGTCTCTCCGGACACTTAGGAGATACGCAGTATTTT	CASSLSGHLGDTQYF
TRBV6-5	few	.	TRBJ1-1	TGTGCCAGCAGGCCTGGCGGGCGGGGGGAAGCTTTCTTT	CASRPGGRGEAFF
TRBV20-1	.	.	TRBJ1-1	TGCAGTGCCGAAGGGATAGAGGGAGCTTTCTTT	CSAEGIEGAFF
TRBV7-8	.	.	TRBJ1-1	TGTGCCAGCAGGGCTGGGGAGGGAGGGAGAAACACTGAAGCTTTCTTT	CASRAGEGGRNTEAFF
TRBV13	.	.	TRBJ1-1	TGTGCCAGCAGCTTGGGCAGCCCCCTCGGCACTGAAGCTTTCTTT	CASSLGSPLGTEAFF
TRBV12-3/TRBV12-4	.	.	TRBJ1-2	TGTGCCAGCAGTTTACCAGCGTATGGCTACACCTTC	CASSLPAYGYTF
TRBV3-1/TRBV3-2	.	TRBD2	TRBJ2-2	TGTGCCAGCAGCCAGCAAGGAGGGACTAGCGGGAGGGGAGGGTTCGCCGGGGAGCTGTTTTTT	CASSQQGGTSGRGGFAGELFF
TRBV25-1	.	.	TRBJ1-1	TGTGCCAGCACCTACTCTCACGAAACGAAAGCTTTCTTT	CASTYSHETKAFF
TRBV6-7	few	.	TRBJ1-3	TGTGCCAGCAGTTACTCGAACGAACTCTCTGGAAACACCATATATTTT	CASSYSNELSGNTIYF
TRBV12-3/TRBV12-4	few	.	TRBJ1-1	TGTGCCAGCAGTCCAGACGGGGTGGAAGCTTTCTTT	CASSPDGVEAFF
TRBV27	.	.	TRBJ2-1	TGTGCCAGCAAGGGGACTTATTACAATGAGCAGTTCTTC	CASKGTYYNEQFF
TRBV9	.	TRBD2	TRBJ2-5	TGTGCCAGCAGCGTCAGAGGGAGGGCTCAAGAGACCCAGTACTTC	CASSVRGRAQETQYF
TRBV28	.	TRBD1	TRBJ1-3	TGTGCCAGCAGTTTGACAGGGGAGTTAAACACCATATATTTT	CASSLTGELNTIYF
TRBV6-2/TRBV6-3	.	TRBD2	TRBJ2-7	TGTGCCAGCAGTAAACCACTGGTAGCGGGCAGCTCCTACGAGCAGTACTTC	CASSKPLVAGSSYEQYF
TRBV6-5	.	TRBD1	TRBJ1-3	TGTGCCAGCAGCCCACAGGGGGATGGAAACACCATATATTTT	CASSPQGDGNTIYF
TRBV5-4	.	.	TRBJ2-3	TGTGCCAGCAGCTTGGGGGCGGGTTCTAGCACAGATACGCAGTATTTT	CASSLGAGSSTDTQYF
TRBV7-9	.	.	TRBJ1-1	TGTGCCAGCAGCGACGGACACATGAACACTGAAGCTTTCTTT	CASSDGHMNTEAFF
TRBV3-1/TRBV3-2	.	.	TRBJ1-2	TGTGCCAGCAGCCACCAGGGGTGGCACTATGGCTACACCTTC	CASSHQGWHYGYTF
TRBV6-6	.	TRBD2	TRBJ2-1	TGTGCCAGCAGTTACTCGGGGCTAGCGGGGGGCGAGCAGTTCTTC	CASSYSGLAGGEQFF
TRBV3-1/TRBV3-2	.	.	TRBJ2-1	TGTGCCAGCAGCCAAGGGTTGAGCTCCTACAATGAGCAGTTCTTC	CASSQGLSSYNEQFF
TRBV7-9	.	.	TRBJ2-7	TGTGCCAGCAGTAGGGGGAATCCCTACGAGCAGTACTTC	CASSRGNPYEQYF
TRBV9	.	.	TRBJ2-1	TGTGCCAGCAGCGATGGGGAGGGGGGTGAGCAGTTCTTC	CASSDGEGGEQFF
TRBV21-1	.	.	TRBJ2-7	TGTGCCAGCAGCAAAAGACTAGATATCTACGAGCAGTACTTC	CASSKRLDIYEQYF
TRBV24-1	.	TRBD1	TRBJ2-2	TGTGCCACCAGAGGGACAGGGGCAAACACCGGGGAGCTGTTTTTT	CATRGTGANTGELFF
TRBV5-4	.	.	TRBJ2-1	TGTGCCAGCAGCTTGGAACAGACCTCCTACAATGAGCAGTTCTTC	CASSLEQTSYNEQFF
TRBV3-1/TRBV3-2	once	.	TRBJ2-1	TGTGCCAGCAGCCTTGGTAGTGCTTTGTGGCAGTTCTTC	CASSLGSALWQFF
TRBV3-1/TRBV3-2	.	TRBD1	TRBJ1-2	TGTGCCAGCAGCCAGCGTTGGGACAGATTCTATGGCTACACCTTC	CASSQRWDRFYGYTF
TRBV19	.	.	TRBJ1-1	TGTGCCAGTAGGGACAGACCGAACACTGAAGCTTTCTTT	CASRDRPNTEAFF
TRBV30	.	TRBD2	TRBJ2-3	TGTGCCTGGGGAGAAGGTCTAGCGGGGGGGCTGGATACGCAGTATTTT	CAWGEGLAGGLDTQYF
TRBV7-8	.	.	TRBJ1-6	TGTGCCAGCAGCTTAGACGGAGAGTATTCACCCCTCCACTTT	CASSLDGEYSPLHF
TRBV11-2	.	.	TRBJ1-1	TGTGCCAGCAGCTCCCTCCTTGAAGCTTTCTTT	CASSSLLEAFF
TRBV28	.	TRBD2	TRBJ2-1	TGTGCCAGCACAACGGGAGGCTCCTACAATGAGCAGTTCTTC	CASTTGGSYNEQFF
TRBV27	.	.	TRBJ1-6	TGTGCCAGCAGGTCAGGGACGGGGGATAATTCACCCCTCCACTTT	CASRSGTGDNSPLHF
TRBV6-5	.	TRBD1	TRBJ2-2	TGTGCCAGCAGGGGACAGGGGGCGAACACCGGGGAGCTGTTTTTT	CASRGQGANTGELFF
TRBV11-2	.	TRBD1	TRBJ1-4	TGTGCCAGCAGCCGAGACAGGGTTGGTGAAAAACTGTTTTTT	CASSRDRVGEKLFF
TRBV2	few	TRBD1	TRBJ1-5	TGTGCCAGCAGTGGGACAGGGAACAATCAGCCCCAGCATTTT	CASSGTGNNQPQHF
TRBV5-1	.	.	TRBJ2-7	TGCGCCAGCAGCTTGGGACAGTTAGACTACGAGCAGTACTTC	CASSLGQLDYEQYF
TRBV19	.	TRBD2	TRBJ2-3	TGTGCCAGTAGTTCGCGGGGGGCAGATACGCAGTATTTT	CASSSRGADTQYF
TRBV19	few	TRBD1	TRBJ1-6	TGTGCCAGTAGTAGTGACAGGGGGCGAAATTCACCCCTCCACTTT	CASSSDRGRNSPLHF
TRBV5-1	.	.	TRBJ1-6	TGCGCCAGCAGAGAGGGTAGTGCTTCACCCCTCCACTTT	CASREGSASPLHF
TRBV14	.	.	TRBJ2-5	TGTGCCAGCAGCCCCCGCGTGCAAACCCAAGAGACCCAGTACTTC	CASSPRVQTQETQYF
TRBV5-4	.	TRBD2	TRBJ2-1	TGTGCCAGCAGCTGGGGACTAGCGGGGGAGAATGAGCAGTTCTTC	CASSWGLAGENEQFF
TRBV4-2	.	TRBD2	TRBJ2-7	TGTGCCAGCAGCCAAGATCGAGCGGGAGGGCCCTTGTGGGAGCAGTACTTC	CASSQDRAGGPLWEQYF
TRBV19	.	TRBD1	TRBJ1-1	TGTGCCAGTAGTTGGACAGGGGGAGACGCTGAAGCTTTCTTT	CASSWTGGDAEAFF